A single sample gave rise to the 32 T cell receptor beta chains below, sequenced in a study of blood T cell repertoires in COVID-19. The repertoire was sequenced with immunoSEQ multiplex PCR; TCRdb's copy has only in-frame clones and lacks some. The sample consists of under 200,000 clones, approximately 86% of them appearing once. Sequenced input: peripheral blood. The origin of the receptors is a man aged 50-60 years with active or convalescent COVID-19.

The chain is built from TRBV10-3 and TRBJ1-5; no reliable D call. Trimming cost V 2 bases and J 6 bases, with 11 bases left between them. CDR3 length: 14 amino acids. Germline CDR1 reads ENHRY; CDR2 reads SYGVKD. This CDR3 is CAISEGRGGQPQHF. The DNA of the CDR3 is TGTGCCATCAGTGAGGGCCGGGGTGGTCAGCCCCAGCATTTT.

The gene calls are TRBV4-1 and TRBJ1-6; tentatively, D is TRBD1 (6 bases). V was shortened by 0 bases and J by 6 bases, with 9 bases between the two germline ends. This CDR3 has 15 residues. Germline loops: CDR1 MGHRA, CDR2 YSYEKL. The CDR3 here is CASSQEGTSNSPLHF. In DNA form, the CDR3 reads TGCGCCAGCAGCCAAGAAGGGACATCTAATTCACCCCTCCACTTT.

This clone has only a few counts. The CDR3 here is CASSLIPSGQETQYF. The DNA of the CDR3 is TGTGCCAGCAGCTTAATTCCTAGCGGTCAAGAGACCCAGTACTTC. The gene calls are TRBV7-9 and TRBJ2-5; TRBD2 matches at 7 bases. Trimming cost V 2 bases and J 2 bases; bases outside gene matches: 5. Germline lookup yields CDR1 SEHNR and CDR2 FQNEAQ (reference sequence). This CDR3 has 15 amino acids.

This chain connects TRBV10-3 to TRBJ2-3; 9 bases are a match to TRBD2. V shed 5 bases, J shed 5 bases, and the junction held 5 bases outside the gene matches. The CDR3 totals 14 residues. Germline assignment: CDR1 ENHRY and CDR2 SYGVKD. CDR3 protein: CAISLAGVVDTQYF. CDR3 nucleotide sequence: TGTGCCATCAGTTTAGCGGGAGTGGTAGATACGCAGTATTTT.

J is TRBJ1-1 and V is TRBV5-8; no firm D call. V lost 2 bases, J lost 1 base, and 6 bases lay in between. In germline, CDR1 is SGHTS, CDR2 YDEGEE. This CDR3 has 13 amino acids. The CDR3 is CASSFRGNTEAFF. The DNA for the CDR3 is TGTGCCAGCAGCTTTCGGGGGAACACTGAAGCTTTCTTT.

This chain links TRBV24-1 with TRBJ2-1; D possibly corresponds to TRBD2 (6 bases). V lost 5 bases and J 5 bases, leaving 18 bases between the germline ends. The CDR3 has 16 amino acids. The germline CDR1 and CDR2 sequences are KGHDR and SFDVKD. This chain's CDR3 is CATSVSGGSRDNEQFF. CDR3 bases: TGTGCCACCAGTGTAAGTGGGGGGAGCCGCGACAATGAGCAGTTCTTC.

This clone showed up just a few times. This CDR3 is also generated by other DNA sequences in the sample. CDR3 sequence reads: CASSPRQGAYEQYF. For the CDR3, the DNA is TGTGCCAGCTCACCACGACAGGGTGCCTACGAGCAGTACTTC. This rearrangement joins TRBV18 to TRBJ2-7; 7 bases agree with TRBD1. Germline lookup yields CDR1 KGHSH and CDR2 LQKENI. V was pared by 1 base and J by 2 bases, with 2 bases of the junction left unmatched. The CDR3 is 14 residues long.

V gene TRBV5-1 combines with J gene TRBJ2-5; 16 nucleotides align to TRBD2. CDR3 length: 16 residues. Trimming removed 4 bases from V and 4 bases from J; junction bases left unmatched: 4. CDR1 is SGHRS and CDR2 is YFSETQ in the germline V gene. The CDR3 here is CASSLGLAGGPETQYF. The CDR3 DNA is TGCGCCAGCAGCCTGGGACTAGCGGGAGGGCCAGAGACCCAGTACTTC.

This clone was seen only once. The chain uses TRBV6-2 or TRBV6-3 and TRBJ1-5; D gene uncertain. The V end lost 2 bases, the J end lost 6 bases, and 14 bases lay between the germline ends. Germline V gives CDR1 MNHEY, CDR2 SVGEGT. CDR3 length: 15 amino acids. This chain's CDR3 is CASSYHDNRVQPQHF. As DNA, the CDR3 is TGTGCCAGCAGTTACCACGACAACCGTGTTCAGCCCCAGCATTTT.

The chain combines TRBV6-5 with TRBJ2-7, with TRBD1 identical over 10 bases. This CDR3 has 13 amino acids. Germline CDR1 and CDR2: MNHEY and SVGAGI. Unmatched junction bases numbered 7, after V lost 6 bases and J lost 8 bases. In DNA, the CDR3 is TGTGCCAGCAGAAAAGGACAGGGGGGAAAGCAGTACTTC. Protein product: CASRKGQGGKQYF.

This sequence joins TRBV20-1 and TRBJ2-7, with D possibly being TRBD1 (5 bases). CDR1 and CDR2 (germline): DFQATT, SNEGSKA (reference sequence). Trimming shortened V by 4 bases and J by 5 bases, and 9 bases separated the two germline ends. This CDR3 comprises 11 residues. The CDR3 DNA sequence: TGCAGTGCTACCAGGGCCCACGAGCAGTACTTC. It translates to CSATRAHEQYF.

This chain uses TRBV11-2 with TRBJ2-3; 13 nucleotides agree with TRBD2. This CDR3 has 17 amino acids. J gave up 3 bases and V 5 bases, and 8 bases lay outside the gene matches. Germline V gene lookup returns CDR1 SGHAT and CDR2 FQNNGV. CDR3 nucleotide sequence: TGTGCCAGCAGCCCGCAACTAGCGGGGGGGGGAACAGATACGCAGTATTTT. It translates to CASSPQLAGGGTDTQYF.

This CDR3 is CSVGSGVYTGELFF. CDR3 sequence (DNA): TGCAGCGTTGGGTCAGGGGTGTACACCGGGGAGCTGTTTTTT. The chain joins TRBV29-1 to TRBJ2-2; weak D call: TRBD1 (6 bases). V lost 4 bases to trimming and J lost 3 bases, with 12 bases between them. The germline V gene encodes CDR1 SQVTM and CDR2 ANQGSEA. The CDR3 is 14 residues long.

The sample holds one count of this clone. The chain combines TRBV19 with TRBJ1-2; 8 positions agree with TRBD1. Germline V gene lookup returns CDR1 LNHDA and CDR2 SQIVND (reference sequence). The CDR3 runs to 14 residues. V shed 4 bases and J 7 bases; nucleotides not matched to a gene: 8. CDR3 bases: TGTGCCAGTAGTACCCAGGGGGCGCGGCGTGGCTACACCTTC. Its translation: CASSTQGARRGYTF.

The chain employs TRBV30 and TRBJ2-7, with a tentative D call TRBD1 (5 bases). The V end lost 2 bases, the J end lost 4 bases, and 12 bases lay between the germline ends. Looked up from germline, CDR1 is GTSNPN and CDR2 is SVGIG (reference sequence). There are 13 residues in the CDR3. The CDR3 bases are TGTGCCTGGAGTAGGGGCTTGGGGTACGAGCAGTACTTC. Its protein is CAWSRGLGYEQYF. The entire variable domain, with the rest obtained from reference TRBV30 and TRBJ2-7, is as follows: SQTIHQWPATLVQPVGSPLSLECTVEGTSNPNLYWYRQAAGRGLQLLFYSVGIGQISSEVPQNLSASRPQDRQFILSSKKLLLSDSGFYLCAWSRGLGYEQYFGPGTRLTVT.

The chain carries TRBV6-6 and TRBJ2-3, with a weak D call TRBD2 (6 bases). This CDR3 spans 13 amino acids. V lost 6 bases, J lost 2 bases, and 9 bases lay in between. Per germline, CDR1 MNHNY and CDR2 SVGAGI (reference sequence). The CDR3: CASRRDHTDTQYF. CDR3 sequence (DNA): TGTGCCAGCAGGCGGGACCACACAGATACGCAGTATTTT.

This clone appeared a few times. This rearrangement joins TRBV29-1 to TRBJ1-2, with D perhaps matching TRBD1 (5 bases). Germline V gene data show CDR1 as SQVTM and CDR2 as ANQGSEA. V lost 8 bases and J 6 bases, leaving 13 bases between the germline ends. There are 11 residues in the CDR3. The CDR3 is CSTGGANGYTF. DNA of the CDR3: TGCAGCACGGGCGGGGCTAATGGCTACACCTTC.

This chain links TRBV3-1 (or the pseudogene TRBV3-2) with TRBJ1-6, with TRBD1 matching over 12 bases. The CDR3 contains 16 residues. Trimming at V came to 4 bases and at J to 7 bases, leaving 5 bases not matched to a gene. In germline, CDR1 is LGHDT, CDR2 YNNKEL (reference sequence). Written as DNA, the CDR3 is TGTGCCAGCAGCCCGGGACAGGGGGCTTTGAATTCACCCCTCCACTTT. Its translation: CASSPGQGALNSPLHF.

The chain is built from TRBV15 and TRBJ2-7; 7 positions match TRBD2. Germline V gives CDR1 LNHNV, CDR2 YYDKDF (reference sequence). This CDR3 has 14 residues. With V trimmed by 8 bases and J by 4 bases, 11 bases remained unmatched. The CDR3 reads CATGRRGGSYEQYF. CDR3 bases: TGTGCCACCGGTAGGAGGGGAGGGTCTTACGAGCAGTACTTC.

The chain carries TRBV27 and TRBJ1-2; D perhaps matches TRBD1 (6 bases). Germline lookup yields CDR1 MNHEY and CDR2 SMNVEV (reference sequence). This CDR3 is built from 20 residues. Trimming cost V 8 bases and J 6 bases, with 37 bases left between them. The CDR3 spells CASCRRLGGTLFPLYDGYTF. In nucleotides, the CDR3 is TGTGCCAGCTGTAGACGGCTGGGGGGGACACTCTTCCCTCTCTATGATGGCTACACCTTC.

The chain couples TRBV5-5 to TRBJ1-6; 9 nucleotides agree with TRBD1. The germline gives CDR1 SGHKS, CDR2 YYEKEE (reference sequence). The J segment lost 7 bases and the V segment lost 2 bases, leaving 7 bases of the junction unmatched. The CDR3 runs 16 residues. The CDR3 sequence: CASSLRQGQGNSPLHF. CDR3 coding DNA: TGTGCCAGCAGCTTACGACAAGGACAGGGGAATTCACCCCTCCACTTT.

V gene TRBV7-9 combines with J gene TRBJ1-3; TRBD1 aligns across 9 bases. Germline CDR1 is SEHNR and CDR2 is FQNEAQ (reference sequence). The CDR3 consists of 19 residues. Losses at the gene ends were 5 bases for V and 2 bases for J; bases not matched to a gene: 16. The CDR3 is CASSNSPGQGQRAGNTIYF. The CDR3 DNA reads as TGTGCCAGCAGCAATTCACCGGGACAGGGCCAGAGGGCTGGAAACACCATATATTTT.

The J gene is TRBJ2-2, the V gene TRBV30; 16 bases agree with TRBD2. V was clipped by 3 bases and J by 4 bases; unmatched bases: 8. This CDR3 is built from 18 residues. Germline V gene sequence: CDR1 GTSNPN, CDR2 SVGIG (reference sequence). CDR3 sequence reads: CAWSRGLAGGQVTGELFF. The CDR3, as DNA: TGTGCCTGGAGCCGGGGACTAGCGGGAGGGCAGGTCACCGGGGAGCTGTTTTTT.

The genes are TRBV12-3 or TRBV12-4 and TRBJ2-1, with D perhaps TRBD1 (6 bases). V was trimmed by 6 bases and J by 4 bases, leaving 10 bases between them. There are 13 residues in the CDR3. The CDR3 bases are TGTGCCAGCAGGAAAACAGGGTACAATGAGCAGTTCTTC. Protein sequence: CASRKTGYNEQFF.

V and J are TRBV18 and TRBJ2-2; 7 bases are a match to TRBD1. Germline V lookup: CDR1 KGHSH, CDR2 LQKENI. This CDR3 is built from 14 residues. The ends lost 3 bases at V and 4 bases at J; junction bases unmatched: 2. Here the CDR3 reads CASSPTGTTGELFF. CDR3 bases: TGTGCCAGCTCACCGACAGGGACCACCGGGGAGCTGTTTTTT.

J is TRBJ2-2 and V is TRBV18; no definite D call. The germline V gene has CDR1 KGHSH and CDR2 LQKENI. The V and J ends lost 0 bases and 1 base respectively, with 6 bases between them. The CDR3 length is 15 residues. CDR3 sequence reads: CASSPPRGNTGELFF. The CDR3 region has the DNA TGTGCCAGCTCACCACCGAGAGGGAACACCGGGGAGCTGTTTTTT.

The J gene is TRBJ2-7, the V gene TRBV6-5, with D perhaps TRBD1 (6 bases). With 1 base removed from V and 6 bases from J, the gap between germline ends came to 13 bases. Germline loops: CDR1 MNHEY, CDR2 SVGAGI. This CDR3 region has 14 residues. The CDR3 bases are TGTGCCAGCAGTTACTTAGGGGGTCGGGCCGAGCAGTACTTC. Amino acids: CASSYLGGRAEQYF.

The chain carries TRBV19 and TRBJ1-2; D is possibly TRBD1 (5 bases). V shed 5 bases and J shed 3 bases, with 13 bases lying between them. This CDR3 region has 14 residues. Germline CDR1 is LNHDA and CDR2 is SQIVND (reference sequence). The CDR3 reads CASSSRTTYYGYTF. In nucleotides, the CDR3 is TGTGCCAGTAGTTCTCGGACAACGTACTATGGCTACACCTTC.

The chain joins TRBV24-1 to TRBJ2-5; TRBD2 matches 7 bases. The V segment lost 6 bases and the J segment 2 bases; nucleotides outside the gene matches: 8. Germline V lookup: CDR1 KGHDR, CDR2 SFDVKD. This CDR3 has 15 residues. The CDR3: CATSSQRGGQETQYF. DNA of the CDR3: TGTGCCACCAGTTCCCAGCGGGGTGGGCAAGAGACCCAGTACTTC.

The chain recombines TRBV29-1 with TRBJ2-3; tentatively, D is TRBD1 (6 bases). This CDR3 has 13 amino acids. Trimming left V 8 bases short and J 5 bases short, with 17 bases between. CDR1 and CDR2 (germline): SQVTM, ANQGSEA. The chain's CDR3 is CSLRGKLVDTQYF. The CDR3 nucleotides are TGCAGCCTGAGGGGGAAATTGGTAGATACGCAGTATTTT.

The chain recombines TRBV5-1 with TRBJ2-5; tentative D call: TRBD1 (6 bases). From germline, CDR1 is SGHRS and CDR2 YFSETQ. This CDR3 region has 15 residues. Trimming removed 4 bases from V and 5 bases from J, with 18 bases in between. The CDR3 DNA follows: TGCGCCAGCAGCCGGAGCACCAGGGGCGGGGAGACCCAGTACTTC. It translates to CASSRSTRGGETQYF.

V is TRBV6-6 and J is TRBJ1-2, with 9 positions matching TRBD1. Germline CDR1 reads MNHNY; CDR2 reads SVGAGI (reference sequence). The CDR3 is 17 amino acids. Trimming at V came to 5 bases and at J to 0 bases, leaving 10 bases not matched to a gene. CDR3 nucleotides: TGTGCCAGCAGTCCCCGCGGCGGGACAGGGTCTAACTATGGCTACACCTTC. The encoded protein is CASSPRGGTGSNYGYTF.